The 27 T cell receptor beta chains below come from one sample, sequenced in a study of cytomegalovirus exposure and HLA in healthy donors. The PCR employed 60 Vbeta primers together with 13 Jbeta primers. Clones were read by immunoSEQ multiplex PCR, and TCRdb kept only the in-frame ones, dropping some. The table lists roughly 110,000 clones, 75% of them singletons. Sequenced sample: PBMCs. The receptors derive from a man aged 40-49 years in good health and CMV-seronegative.

This sequence joins TRBV15 and TRBJ1-1; tentatively, D is TRBD1 (6 bases). Germline V gene sequence: CDR1 LNHNV, CDR2 YYDKDF (reference sequence). Trimming cost V 3 bases and J 3 bases, with 14 bases left between them. The CDR3 contains 15 residues. The CDR3 loop is CATSSLRHRDTEAFF. As DNA, the CDR3 is TGTGCCACCAGCAGTCTCAGGCACAGGGACACTGAAGCTTTCTTT.

The chain has TRBV7-6 and TRBJ1-4, with D hard to call. The CDR3 has 13 amino acids. Germline assignment: CDR1 SGHVS and CDR2 FNYEAQ. Deletions cut 4 bases from V and 8 bases from J, with 11 bases between. DNA of the CDR3: TGTGCCAGCAGCTCCGTATTCAGGGAAAAACTGTTTTTT. Its translation is CASSSVFREKLFF.

This clone was observed a handful of times. This chain uses TRBV20-1 with TRBJ1-2, with a tentative D call TRBD1 (5 bases). CDR1 and CDR2 from the germline V gene are DFQATT and SNEGSKA (reference sequence). The length of the CDR3 is 11 residues. Trimming took 6 bases from V and 8 from J, leaving 13 bases between them. CDR3 sequence (DNA): TGCAGTGCGGAAGACAGAGGCGGCTACACCTTC. Its protein product is CSAEDRGGYTF.

The gene calls are TRBV15 and TRBJ1-2; 10 bases align to TRBD1. CDR1 LNHNV and CDR2 YYDKDF come from the germline V gene (reference sequence). This CDR3 is 14 amino acids long. With 3 bases clipped from V and 9 bases from J, the junction kept 7 bases outside the gene matches. The CDR3 DNA is TGTGCCACCAGCAGGAGACAGGGGGCTTTGAGCTACACCTTC. As protein: CATSRRQGALSYTF.

This clone was found once. The chain has TRBV9 and TRBJ1-2; D call uncertain. The CDR3 has 14 residues. Looked up from germline, CDR1 is SGDLS and CDR2 is YYNGEE. V dropped 2 bases and J dropped 0 bases, with 8 bases sitting between them. This CDR3 is CASSVNSANYGYTF. The CDR3 DNA follows: TGTGCCAGCAGCGTTAACAGTGCTAACTATGGCTACACCTTC.

The chain combines TRBV7-2 with TRBJ2-5, with 9 bases identical to TRBD1. CDR1 and CDR2 from the germline V gene are SGHTA and FQGNSA. With 0 bases clipped from V and 4 bases from J, the junction kept 0 bases outside the gene matches. CDR3 size: 14 residues. CDR3 sequence reads: CASSLATGGETQYF. In DNA form, the CDR3 reads TGTGCCAGCAGCTTAGCGACAGGGGGAGAGACCCAGTACTTC.

This clone has a handful of counts. Additional DNA sequences in this sample encode the identical CDR3. This chain joins TRBV19 and TRBJ1-2, with D hard to call. The CDR3 totals 14 residues. CDR1 is LNHDA and CDR2 is SQIVND in the germline V gene (reference sequence). Trimming removed 3 bases at V and 1 base at J, with 9 bases between. The CDR3 loop reads CASSIPGINYGYTF. The CDR3 nucleotides are TGTGCCAGTAGTATCCCAGGAATTAACTATGGCTACACCTTC.

This rearrangement joins TRBV5-1 to TRBJ2-1, with TRBD1 identical over 9 bases. Germline loops: CDR1 SGHRS, CDR2 YFSETQ. The CDR3 totals 15 residues. The ends lost 5 bases at V and 3 bases at J; junction bases unmatched: 6. This CDR3 reads CASRLLTGGYNEQFF. CDR3 in DNA: TGCGCCAGCAGGCTTCTGACAGGGGGCTACAATGAGCAGTTCTTC.

The chain recombines TRBV2 with TRBJ1-5, with a possible D match to TRBD1 (6 bases). Trimming shortened V by 4 bases and J by 7 bases, and 11 bases separated the two germline ends. CDR1 and CDR2 (germline): SNHLY, FYNNEI. The CDR3 has 13 residues. The CDR3 DNA reads TGTGCCAGCAGTGTAGAGGGGACACAGCCCCAGCATTTT. Protein product: CASSVEGTQPQHF.

The chain is built from TRBV7-2 and TRBJ2-3; the match to TRBD2 covers 13 bases. Germline CDR1 and CDR2: SGHTA and FQGNSA. V gave up 1 base and J gave up 1 base; unmatched junction bases: 2. CDR3 length equals 17 residues. CDR3 sequence (DNA): TGTGCCAGCAGCTTAGGACTAGCGGGGGGCGGCACAGATACGCAGTATTTT. This sequence encodes CASSLGLAGGGTDTQYF.

V and J are TRBV2 and TRBJ2-7, with a weak D call TRBD2 (6 bases). Germline V gene lookup returns CDR1 SNHLY and CDR2 FYNNEI. Trimming left V 4 bases short and J 1 base short, with 20 bases between. The CDR3 has 17 residues. The CDR3 is CASSGTGTSSPSYEQYF. CDR3 sequence (DNA): TGTGCCAGCAGTGGGACCGGGACTTCTTCCCCATCCTACGAGCAGTACTTC.

The gene calls are TRBV2 and TRBJ2-7; 10 nucleotides agree with TRBD1. Trimming took 5 bases from V and 3 from J; bases not matched to a gene: 1. Germline assignment: CDR1 SNHLY and CDR2 FYNNEI. The CDR3 has 13 residues. The CDR3 here is CASSRTGGYEQYF. The DNA for the CDR3 is TGTGCCAGCAGTCGGACAGGGGGCTACGAGCAGTACTTC.

The V gene is TRBV28, the J gene TRBJ1-3; the D is unclear. Trimming pared 3 bases from V and 4 bases from J, leaving 10 bases between. Germline CDR1 and CDR2: MDHEN and SYDVKM. This CDR3 region has 14 residues. The CDR3 nucleotides are TGTGCCAGCAGTTTTACTCGTCCCGGAAACACCATATATTTT. Protein: CASSFTRPGNTIYF.

Details on this clone: One end of the junction is discordant with germline, which a read error may explain. The rearrangement uses TRBV19 and TRBJ1-1, with 7 bases matching TRBD1. This CDR3 comprises 15 residues. CDR1 is LNHDA and CDR2 is SQIVND in the germline V gene (reference sequence). CDR3 sequence (DNA): TGTGCCAGTAGTCCCCGACAGGGCTGGAACGCTGAAGCTTTCTTT. As protein: CASSPRQGWNAEAFF.

As for this clone: At one boundary the junction diverges from the germline segment, which might be a read error. The chain carries TRBV7-9 and TRBJ2-7; D gene uncertain. The germline gives CDR1 SEHNR, CDR2 FQNEAQ (reference sequence). The CDR3 extends over 12 amino acids. CDR3 amino acids: CSSSLTGYEQYF. The CDR3 DNA reads as TGTTCCAGCAGCTTAACGGGCTACGAGCAGTACTTC.

This clone appeared a single time. The chain carries TRBV5-1 and TRBJ2-7; perhaps TRBD2 as D (6 bases). Germline values: CDR1 SGHRS, CDR2 YFSETQ. CDR3 length: 13 amino acids. V lost 7 bases, J lost 0 bases, and 11 bases lay in between. CDR3 nucleotides: TGCGCCAGCGGCCGGGGGTTCTCCTACGAGCAGTACTTC. Its translation is CASGRGFSYEQYF.

V gene TRBV18 combines with J gene TRBJ1-6, with 8 bases matching TRBD1. The CDR3 extends over 15 amino acids. Trimming cost V 3 bases and J 7 bases; bases outside gene matches: 5. Per the germline V gene, CDR1 is KGHSH and CDR2 is LQKENI. As DNA, the CDR3 is TGTGCCAGCTCACCTCAGGGGGCCCTCAATTCACCCCTCCACTTT. Encoded protein: CASSPQGALNSPLHF.

This CDR3 reads CASSPRPNLRADTQYF. The CDR3 DNA is TGTGCCAGCAGCCCGCGACCCAACCTCAGGGCGGATACGCAGTATTTT. The rearrangement joins TRBV7-9 to TRBJ2-3; TRBD1 might be the D (5 bases). Germline lookup yields CDR1 SEHNR and CDR2 FQNEAQ (reference sequence). Trimming took 5 bases from V and 6 from J, leaving 21 bases between them. This CDR3 has 16 residues.

The gene calls are TRBV5-4 and TRBJ1-1, with D possibly matching TRBD1 (5 bases). This CDR3 contains 15 residues. V gave up 3 bases and J gave up 0 bases, with 12 bases separating them. Germline CDR1 is SGHNT and CDR2 is YYREEE (reference sequence). The CDR3 is CASSSDDRLNTEAFF. The CDR3 DNA follows: TGTGCCAGCAGCTCCGATGACAGATTGAACACTGAAGCTTTCTTT.

The rearrangement uses TRBV7-9 and TRBJ1-4; a possible D gene is TRBD1 (5 bases). The CDR3 contains 15 residues. The ends were cut back, 6 bases at V and 7 bases at J, with 18 bases in the middle. Germline assignment: CDR1 SEHNR and CDR2 FQNEAQ (reference sequence). The CDR3 here is CASRYGQGPGEKLFF. Written as DNA, the CDR3 is TGTGCCAGCAGGTACGGCCAGGGCCCTGGTGAAAAACTGTTTTTT.

The chain has TRBV4-2 and TRBJ2-1; 8 nucleotides agree with TRBD1. Per the germline V gene, CDR1 is LGHNA and CDR2 is YNFKEQ. The CDR3 spans 15 residues. Unmatched junction bases numbered 7, after V lost 1 base and J lost 8 bases. CDR3 sequence: CASSQVQGEFDEQFF. The CDR3 nucleotides are TGTGCCAGCAGCCAAGTACAGGGGGAGTTTGATGAGCAGTTCTTC.

The chain recombines TRBV5-4 with TRBJ2-7, with D tentatively TRBD2 (6 bases). Per the germline V gene, CDR1 is SGHNT and CDR2 is YYREEE (reference sequence). This CDR3 spans 12 amino acids. Trimming left V 3 bases short and J 7 bases short, with 11 bases between. The CDR3 coding sequence is TGTGCCAGCAGCTGGGGGGTCGGAGAGCAGTACTTC. Its translation: CASSWGVGEQYF. Using reference TRBV5-4 and TRBJ2-7 for the parts outside the CDR3, the full variable domain is ETGVTQSPTHLIKTRGQQVTLRCSSQSGHNTVSWYQQALGQGPQFIFQYYREEENGRGNFPPRFSGLQFPNYSSELNVNALELDDSALYLCASSWGVGEQYFGPGTRLTVT.

This clone was detected once. The chain joins TRBV18 to TRBJ2-7, with a possible D match to TRBD2 (5 bases). This CDR3 has 14 residues. V lost 3 bases and J lost 4, with 13 bases in between. CDR1 is KGHSH and CDR2 is LQKENI in the germline V gene. CDR3 loop: CASSPLSPGYEQYF. Here the CDR3 DNA reads TGTGCCAGCTCACCTCTCTCGCCGGGATACGAGCAGTACTTC.

The V gene is TRBV11-2, the J gene TRBJ2-1; D is perhaps TRBD2 (5 bases). The CDR3 length is 14 residues. The V gene's germline CDR1 is SGHAT and CDR2 FQNNGV. Trimming cost V 2 bases and J 6 bases, with 11 bases left between them. The CDR3 DNA follows: TGTGCCAGCAGCTTAAGGCAGGCGGGCAATGAGCAGTTCTTC. Translation gives CASSLRQAGNEQFF.

This clone has a single count. The chain uses TRBV18 and TRBJ2-2, with D possibly matching TRBD1 (5 bases). The CDR3 has 13 residues. Per the germline V gene, CDR1 is KGHSH and CDR2 is LQKENI. Trimming pared 3 bases from V and 4 bases from J, leaving 6 bases between. The CDR3 sequence: CASSPDSTGELFF. The CDR3 region has the DNA TGTGCCAGCTCACCCGACAGCACCGGGGAGCTGTTTTTT.

The genes are TRBV4-1 and TRBJ1-6; 9 nucleotides line up with TRBD1. CDR3 length: 15 residues. Trimming took 3 bases from V and 8 from J; bases not matched to a gene: 5. Germline loops: CDR1 MGHRA, CDR2 YSYEKL. The CDR3 here is CASSQLGTGYSPLHF. DNA of the CDR3: TGCGCCAGCAGCCAGTTGGGGACAGGGTATTCACCCCTCCACTTT.

This rearrangement joins TRBV15 to TRBJ2-5, with 8 bases aligning to TRBD2. This CDR3 has 17 amino acids. V lost 0 bases and J lost 0; bases outside the gene matches: 6. Germline assignment: CDR1 LNHNV and CDR2 YYDKDF (reference sequence). For the CDR3, the DNA is TGTGCCACCAGCAGAGATATTCAGCGGGGGAACCAAGAGACCCAGTACTTC. This sequence encodes CATSRDIQRGNQETQYF.